This TCR beta chain was identified during a study of blood T cell repertoires in COVID-19. On the study more broadly: Sites in the United States, Italy and Spain provided acute and convalescent COVID-19 samples.

V dropped 3 bases and J dropped 1 base, with 6 bases sitting between them. The CDR3 sequence is 14 residues long. Germline CDR1 is KGHDR and CDR2 is SFDVKD. The authors' processing: Estimates of nucleated cell counts were drawn from the amplification of reference gene primers. Some clones are missing from TCRdb's copy, which holds only in-frame ones; the method was immunoSEQ multiplex PCR. The D gene and trimming were derived from the DNA, and the V and J assignments and clone size from that table. This sample has around 47,000 clones; around 81% occur once, and the top ten carry 6.9%. This clone has just a few counts.

The chain has TRBV24-1 and TRBJ1-5; unclear D gene. The receptor's source is a man between 65 and 79 years old with active COVID-19. The material sequenced was peripheral blood. The CDR3 here is CATSDPGSNQPQHF. The DNA for the CDR3 is TGTGCCACCAGTGATCCGGGGAGCAATCAGCCCCAGCATTTT.